The 12 T cell receptor beta chains listed next were all sequenced from one sample in a study of tissue T cells after allogeneic stem cell transplantation. The repertoire was sequenced with immunoSEQ multiplex PCR; TCRdb's copy has only in-frame clones and lacks some. The sample carries some 3,700 clones, under 65% recorded once. Time point here: mouse harvest day 7 after allogeneic transplant. Mouse grafts combined 10^7 T-cell-depleted bone marrow cells with 10^6 splenic CD5+ T cells. The specimen was gut tissue. The receptor set was obtained from a female BALB/c mouse given C57BL/6 T cells with graft-versus-host disease after an allogeneic hematopoietic cell transplant.

For this clone: Each gene name is a mouse one. The read ends 1 residue early relative to the CDR3; the germline J gene fills the gap. The chain has TRBV12-1 and TRBJ2-3; D perhaps matches TRBD1 (5 bases). Trimming stripped 1 base from V and 3 bases from J, with 7 bases between. Germline CDR1 reads SGHSN; CDR2 reads HYEKVE. The CDR3 has 13 residues. The sequenced part of the CDR3 DNA is TGTGCCAGCTCTCTGAGGGGAGCAGAAACGCTGTAT. It encodes CASSLRGAETLY. The CDR3 in full is CASSLRGAETLYF.

Only a few counts were recorded for this clone. The genes and germline here are from mouse. With the read ending 1 residue before the CDR3 end, the germline J gene is used to fill in that end. The V and J genes are TRBV15 and TRBJ2-1; no definite D call. The V end was cut by 3 bases, the J end by 4 bases, with 4 bases between. Germline CDR1 SGHND, CDR2 FRSKSL. This CDR3 contains 12 residues. CDR3 protein: CASSLGYAEQFF. CDR3 DNA, as far as it was read: TGTGCCAGCAGTTTGGGTTATGCTGAGCAGTTC.

About this clone itself: Mouse names are used for the genes. The CDR3 sequence is CASSLDRGGYAEQFF. The DNA read from the CDR3 is TGTGCAAGCAGCCTCGACAGGGGGGGCTATGCTGAGCAGTTC. This chain links TRBV16 with TRBJ2-1; 9 nucleotides align to TRBD1. The CDR3 end lies 1 residue beyond the end of the read and is filled in from the germline J gene. Losses at the gene ends were 5 bases for V and 3 bases for J; bases not matched to a gene: 5. The CDR3 has 15 residues. Germline assignment: CDR1 SGHSA and CDR2 FRNQAP.

With regard to this clone: Here the gene names and germline are mouse. The CDR3 is cut off 1 residue early in the read; its end comes from the germline J gene. This chain uses TRBV4 with TRBJ2-5, with 9 bases lining up with TRBD2. The CDR3 covers 15 residues. The germline gives CDR1 LGHDT, CDR2 YNNKQL (reference sequence). The J segment lost 2 bases and the V segment lost 3 bases, leaving 3 bases of the junction unmatched. The covered CDR3 bases are TGTGCCAGCAGCTATGGGGGGGCGAGCCAAGACACCCAGTAC. Residues: CASSYGGASQDTQY. The full CDR3 protein is CASSYGGASQDTQYF.

For this clone: Gene names and germline refer to mouse. The CDR3 end falls 1 residue outside the read, so it is completed with the germline J gene. This chain connects TRBV16 to TRBJ2-4, with D perhaps TRBD2 (7 bases). The CDR3 has 15 residues. Trimming cost V 5 bases and J 0 bases, with 12 bases left between them. Germline CDR1 SGHSA, CDR2 FRNQAP. This CDR3 reads CASSPGGASQNTLYF. Partial CDR3 DNA: TGTGCAAGCAGCCCGGGGGGCGCGAGTCAAAACACCTTGTAC.

With regard to this clone: Any gene name here is a mouse gene name. The read is 1 residue too short to cover the CDR3 end, so that end is filled in from the germline J gene. The rearrangement joins TRBV19 to TRBJ2-5; possibly TRBD1 for D (5 bases). Between the trimmed V and J ends, which lost 2 bases and 5 bases, there was a span of 9 bases. The CDR3 totals 13 residues. The germline CDR1 and CDR2 sequences are FNHDT and SITEND (reference sequence). This CDR3 reads CASSMGRADTQYF. The part of the CDR3 DNA that was read is TGTGCCAGCAGTATGGGCAGGGCAGACACCCAGTAC.

In the case of this clone: The gene symbols are mouse symbols. Read coverage stops 1 residue before the CDR3 terminus; the germline J gene supplies the remainder. The chain has TRBV26 and TRBJ1-1; D ambiguous. Germline V gives CDR1 KGHPV, CDR2 FQNQEV (reference sequence). Trimming removed 2 bases at V and 0 bases at J, with 4 bases between. The CDR3 length is 13 residues. The CDR3 is CASSLGQNTEVFF. CDR3 DNA (partial): TGTGCCAGCAGTCTGGGGCAGAACACAGAAGTCTTC.

A few counts support this clone. Gene and germline names: mouse. The CDR3 end lies 1 residue beyond the end of the read and is filled in from the germline J gene. The V and J genes are TRBV5 and TRBJ2-7; 8 positions match TRBD2. CDR1 LGHNA and CDR2 YNLKQL come from the germline V gene (reference sequence). The length of the CDR3 is 14 residues. V shed 0 bases and J 4 bases; nucleotides not matched to a gene: 2. The DNA read from the CDR3 is TGTGCCAGCAGCCAAGAGATGGGGGGGTATGAACAGTAC. Residues: CASSQEMGGYEQY. From start to end, the CDR3 is CASSQEMGGYEQYF.

A word on this clone: Genes and germline come from the mouse. The read terminates 1 residue before the CDR3 end, so the remaining end is supplied by the germline J gene. The genes are TRBV1 and TRBJ2-7; a weak D match, TRBD2 (7 bases). Germline V CDR1 and CDR2: NSQYPW, LRSPGD (reference sequence). There are 15 residues in the CDR3. Trimming took off 0 bases at V and 5 bases at J, with 14 bases between the two ends. The CDR3 loop reads CTCSADGGGRDEQYF. The sequenced part of the CDR3 DNA is TGCACCTGCAGTGCAGATGGCGGGGGGCGGGATGAACAGTAC.

With respect to this clone: Genes here carry mouse names. Read sequence stops 1 residue before the CDR3 end, and the germline J gene provides the missing end. This chain links TRBV26 with TRBJ2-5, with TRBD1 matching 7 bases. The CDR3 loop spans 13 amino acids. After removal of 6 bases from V and 5 bases from J, the junction contained 5 bases not matched to a gene. Germline V gives CDR1 KGHPV, CDR2 FQNQEV (reference sequence). The CDR3 is CASRTGRGDTQYF. The part of the CDR3 DNA that was read is TGTGCCAGCAGGACAGGGAGGGGAGACACCCAGTAC.

Notes on this clone: Genes and germline come from the mouse. The read halts 1 residue ahead of the CDR3 end, with the missing end drawn from the germline J gene. This chain connects TRBV5 to TRBJ1-1; TRBD1 is a possible D gene (5 bases). V was trimmed by 5 bases and J by 2 bases, leaving 6 bases between them. Germline loops: CDR1 LGHNA, CDR2 YNLKQL (reference sequence). The CDR3 spans 12 residues. The chain's CDR3 is CASSRDNTEVFF. CDR3 bases read: TGTGCCAGCAGCAGGGACAACACAGAAGTCTTC.

Remarks on this clone: The genes and germline here are from mouse. The DNA ends 1 residue before the CDR3 does, and the rest of the CDR3 is filled in from the germline J gene. The chain is built from TRBV20 and TRBJ1-3; D is possibly TRBD1 (6 bases). CDR1 GFQATS and CDR2 STVNSAI come from the germline V gene. The V end was cut by 2 bases, the J end by 0 bases, with 8 bases between. The CDR3 consists of 14 residues. CDR3 bases read: TGTGGTGCTAGGTACAGGGATTCTGGAAATACGCTCTAT. Amino acid sequence: CGARYRDSGNTLY. The full CDR3 protein reads CGARYRDSGNTLYF.